One T cell receptor (beta chain) is described in this entry. What it binds is unknown. The data stem from a study of PD-L1 blockade in urothelial cancer. Overall study results and limits: Survival was better when pretreatment blood TCR clonality fell below the median.

Sequenced by immunoSEQ multiplex PCR; TCRdb stores in-frame clones only, minus some. The repertoire holds 37,000 or so clones, approximately 83% seen once, with around 20% in the top ten. Germline V CDR1 and CDR2: MDHEN, SYDVKM. The junction had 14 bases not matched to a gene; V was cut back by 7 bases and J by 4 bases. The CDR3 is 16 amino acids. The clonotype originates from a man between 60 and 75 years old with urothelial cancer. The starting material was PBMCs, obtained around atezolizumab (anti-PD-L1) treatment. V gene TRBV28 combines with J gene TRBJ2-5, with 8 bases fitting TRBD2. CDR3 loop: CASNPLSGLAVETQYF. The CDR3 coding sequence is TGTGCCAGCAACCCACTTTCCGGACTAGCCGTAGAGACCCAGTACTTC.